Sequencing of this TCR beta chain was carried out in a study of identical twins. Findings and limits, study-wide: Models came in too low on out-of-frame TCR alpha sharing in monozygotic twins.

With template switching, a universal primer site was added, and the cDNA carried unique molecular identifiers. One entry per CDR3 protein results from TCRdb running MiXCR on the 5' RACE reads. The data contain around 1.7 million distinct CDR3 sequences, under 35% of them singletons. Notes on this clonotype: No antigen is known for it.

The clonotype comes from a newborn girl in good health. The sequencing input was cord blood.

The CDR3, as DNA: TGCAGTGCTAGGGTCGCAGGGGGCCCTAACTATGGCTACACCTTC. Amino acid sequence: CSARVAGGPNYGYTF. The genes are TRBV20-1 and TRBJ1-2, with TRBD1 identical over 8 bases. V lost 3 bases, J lost 0 bases, and 6 bases stayed unmatched. The CDR3 is 15 amino acids. Germline V gene lookup returns CDR1 DFQATT and CDR2 SNEGSKA (reference sequence).